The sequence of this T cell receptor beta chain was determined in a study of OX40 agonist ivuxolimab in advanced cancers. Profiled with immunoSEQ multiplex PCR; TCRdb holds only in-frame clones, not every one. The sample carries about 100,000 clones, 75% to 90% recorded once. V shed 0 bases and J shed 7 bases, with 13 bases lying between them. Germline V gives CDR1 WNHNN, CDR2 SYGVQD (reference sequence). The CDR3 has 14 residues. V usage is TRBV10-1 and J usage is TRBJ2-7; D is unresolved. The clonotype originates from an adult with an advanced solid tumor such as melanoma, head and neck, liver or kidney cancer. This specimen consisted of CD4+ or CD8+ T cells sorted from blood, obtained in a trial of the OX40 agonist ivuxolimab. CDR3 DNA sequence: TGCGCCAGCAGTGAGTCCGGCAGGAGTAGGGAGCAGTACTTC. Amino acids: CASSESGRSREQYF.